What follows are 29 T cell receptor beta chains derived from one specimen sequenced in a study of T-cell memory formation after mild COVID-19. TCRdb re-called the 5' RACE reads through MiXCR, storing one row per CDR3 protein. The sample contains 250,000 to 350,000 distinct CDR3 sequences, 13% to 15% of which appear only once. What was sequenced was PBMCs or a T cell subset sorted from them (not recorded which). These TCRs come from a young man who had mild COVID-19 (a few samples of this study predate the infection). Cell type and time point are not known.

The V call is TRBV15, the J call TRBJ2-7; D is perhaps TRBD1 or TRBD2 (5 bases each). This CDR3 is 12 amino acids long. V shed 4 bases and J shed 10 bases, with 14 bases lying between them. CDR1 is LNHNV and CDR2 is YYDKDF in the germline V gene (reference sequence). CDR3 loop: CATSTRVGEQYF. CDR3 DNA: TGTGCCACCAGCACCCGCGTGGGGGAACAGTACTTC.

This clonotype was counted a few times. This chain links TRBV20-1 with TRBJ2-7; D not certain. The V end was cut by 4 bases, the J end by 0 bases, with 13 bases between. This CDR3 has 14 amino acids. Germline CDR1 reads DFQATT; CDR2 reads SNEGSKA (reference sequence). This CDR3 reads CSANSPRISYEQYV. The CDR3 DNA sequence: TGCAGTGCTAATTCTCCACGGATCTCCTACGAGCAGTACGTC.

This clonotype was detected a few times. The rearrangement links TRBV6-2 or TRBV6-3 to TRBJ1-5, with 7 bases that match TRBD1. Germline-derived CDR1 and CDR2 are MNHEY and SVGEGT. The CDR3 sequence is 13 residues long. The V and J ends lost 6 bases and 2 bases, in that order; junction bases with no gene match: 1. The CDR3: CASRTGGNQPQHF. The CDR3 DNA reads as TGTGCCAGCAGAACAGGGGGCAATCAGCCCCAGCATTTT.

This clonotype appeared many times. The V call is TRBV7-8, the J call TRBJ1-2; D remains unclear. CDR1 is SGHVS and CDR2 is FQNEAQ in the germline V gene. The CDR3 has 14 amino acids. V was shortened by 1 base and J by 0 bases, with 6 bases between the two germline ends. For the CDR3, the DNA is TGTGCCAGCAGCTTAGGGTCAGCTAACTATGGCTACACCTTC. This gives the protein CASSLGSANYGYTF. Using reference TRBV7-8 and TRBJ1-2 for the parts outside the CDR3, the full variable domain is GAGVSQSPRYKVAKRGQDVALRCDPISGHVSLFWYQQALGQGPEFLTYFQNEAQLDKSGLPSDRFFAERPEGSVSTLKIQRTQQEDSAVYLCASSLGSANYGYTFGSGTRLTVV.

This clonotype was picked up a small number of times. The chain combines TRBV20-1 with TRBJ2-5, with TRBD2 as a possible D gene (5 bases). Germline lookup yields CDR1 DFQATT and CDR2 SNEGSKA (reference sequence). The CDR3 is 15 amino acids. V was shortened by 2 bases and J by 2 bases, with 15 bases between the two germline ends. The CDR3 reads CSARPRLGLQETQYF. Written as DNA, the CDR3 is TGCAGTGCTAGACCGCGCCTAGGACTGCAAGAGACCCAGTACTTC.

The chain is built from TRBV18 and TRBJ2-1; D possibly corresponds to TRBD1 (6 bases). V lost 1 base to trimming and J lost 1 base, with 11 bases between them. The germline V gene encodes CDR1 KGHSH and CDR2 LQKENI. The CDR3 loop spans 16 amino acids. The CDR3 sequence: CASSPRAGTSYNEQFF. Here the CDR3 DNA reads TGTGCCAGCTCACCACGGGCAGGGACATCCTACAATGAGCAGTTCTTC.

The rearrangement links TRBV6-1 to TRBJ2-2; no definite D call. V lost 3 bases and J 5 bases, leaving 7 bases between the germline ends. The CDR3 has 13 amino acids. The germline gives CDR1 MNHNS, CDR2 SASEGT. The CDR3 protein is CASSDVRTGELFF. The DNA of the CDR3 is TGTGCCAGCAGTGATGTTCGGACCGGGGAGCTGTTTTTT.

This clonotype was counted a few times. The chain recombines TRBV21-1 with TRBJ2-3. TRBV21-1 is classified as a pseudogene. The CDR3 contains 14 residues. The CDR3 here is CASSSLGCTDTQYF. The CDR3 nucleotides read TGTGCCAGCAGCAGTCTAGGATGCACAGATACGCAGTATTTT.

The chain has TRBV4-1 and TRBJ2-3; 7 bases line up with TRBD1. The ends lost 0 bases at V and 6 bases at J; junction bases unmatched: 3. In germline, CDR1 is MGHRA, CDR2 YSYEKL. The CDR3 totals 14 residues. Here the CDR3 reads CASSQDFRGDTQYF. The CDR3 nucleotides read TGCGCCAGCAGCCAAGATTTCAGGGGGGATACGCAGTATTTT.

The sample holds a few counts of this clonotype. The chain recombines TRBV7-3 with TRBJ2-3; tentative D call: TRBD1 (6 bases). V was cut by 4 bases and J by 1 base, with 12 bases left in between. This CDR3 has 15 residues. CDR1 and CDR2 from the germline V gene are SGHTA and FQGTGA. CDR3 in amino acids: CASSSGNRGTDTQYF. The CDR3 DNA reads TGTGCCAGCAGCTCGGGGAACAGGGGCACAGATACGCAGTATTTT.

The chain combines TRBV20-1 with TRBJ1-1; D might be TRBD1 (5 bases). Trimming pared 0 bases from V and 3 bases from J, leaving 14 bases between. The germline gives CDR1 DFQATT, CDR2 SNEGSKA (reference sequence). This CDR3 contains 15 residues. The DNA of the CDR3 is TGCAGTGCTAGAGATCGGGGGGGTACTCACACTGAAGCTTTCTTT. Amino acid sequence: CSARDRGGTHTEAFF.

This clonotype occurred a few times. This chain joins TRBV4-3 and TRBJ1-4; weak D call: TRBD1 (6 bases). Germline V gene data show CDR1 as LGHNA and CDR2 as YSLEER. V was pared by 0 bases and J by 4 bases, with 15 bases between. CDR3 size: 17 residues. CDR3 sequence (DNA): TGCGCCAGCAGCCAAGAAAGGGGGGCGCGGGGTAATGAAAAACTGTTTTTT. Its protein product is CASSQERGARGNEKLFF.

This clonotype appeared many times. The gene calls are TRBV18 and TRBJ2-7; 8 bases match TRBD1. V lost 2 bases and J lost 6; bases outside the gene matches: 0. The CDR3 has 12 residues. The germline gives CDR1 KGHSH, CDR2 LQKENI. The CDR3 nucleotides are TGTGCCAGCTCACCAGACAGGGGCGAGCAGTACGTC. Amino acid sequence: CASSPDRGEQYV.

The chain employs TRBV12-3 or TRBV12-4 and TRBJ1-6; the D is unclear. Trimming took off 1 base at V and 10 bases at J, with 8 bases between the two ends. The CDR3 sequence is 13 residues long. CDR3 nucleotide sequence: TGTGCCAGCAGTTTAGAGAACGGGTCACCCCTCCACTTT. Its protein is CASSLENGSPLHF.

This clonotype has more than one count but fewer than ten. J is TRBJ2-1 and V is TRBV23-1; 11 bases align to TRBD1. TRBV23-1 is an ORF for which the function is uncertain. The CDR3 totals 19 residues. The V gene end was trimmed by 9 bases and the J gene end by 7 bases; junction bases not matched to a gene: 23. The CDR3: CASCERSGATGTGGNEQFF. Here the CDR3 DNA reads TGCGCCAGTTGCGAAAGGTCGGGGGCGACCGGGACAGGGGGGAATGAGCAGTTCTTC.

The rearrangement links TRBV7-2 to TRBJ2-3; D is perhaps TRBD2 (5 bases). Trimming cost V 5 bases and J 9 bases, with 12 bases left between them. Germline V gene data show CDR1 as SGHTA and CDR2 as FQGNSA. The CDR3 runs to 12 residues. The CDR3 nucleotides read TGTGCCAGCAGCCCGACCCCGGGGACGCAGTATTTT. It codes for CASSPTPGTQYF.

This clonotype was detected a few times. V and J are TRBV4-3 and TRBJ2-2; D gene unclear. In germline, CDR1 is LGHNA, CDR2 YSLEER. V was pared by 1 base and J by 1 base, with 16 bases between. This CDR3 has 18 amino acids. The CDR3 sequence: CASSQAAGPRLNTGELFF. The CDR3 DNA sequence: TGCGCCAGCAGCCAAGCGGCAGGCCCCCGCCTGAACACCGGGGAGCTGTTTTTT.

This clonotype was observed at least ten times. The rearrangement links TRBV20-1 to TRBJ2-1; 13 bases are a match to TRBD2. The CDR3 is 15 amino acids. The junction had 5 bases not matched to a gene; V was cut back by 6 bases and J by 3 bases. Germline CDR1 is DFQATT and CDR2 is SNEGSKA (reference sequence). As DNA, the CDR3 is TGCAGTGCCGTAAGGACTAGCGGGGGCTACAATGAGCAGTTCTTC. Amino acids: CSAVRTSGGYNEQFF.

This clonotype was counted between two and nine times. The rearrangement uses TRBV12-3 or TRBV12-4 and TRBJ2-1; D may be TRBD2 (7 bases). CDR3 length: 15 residues. V was pared by 7 bases and J by 2 bases, with 15 bases between. The CDR3 here is CASNRGAVPYNEQFF. For the CDR3, the DNA is TGTGCCAGCAACCGGGGGGCGGTCCCCTACAATGAGCAGTTCTTC.

This clonotype was detected only a few times. V is TRBV4-3 and J is TRBJ2-3; TRBD2 is a possible D gene (6 bases). Trimming took 0 bases from V and 8 from J, leaving 9 bases between them. CDR1 and CDR2 from the germline V gene are LGHNA and YSLEER. This CDR3 spans 13 amino acids. CDR3 loop: CASSQERGATQYF. In DNA, the CDR3 is TGCGCCAGCAGCCAAGAACGCGGGGCTACGCAGTATTTT.

The chain links TRBV3-1 to TRBJ2-2, with D unresolved. The CDR3 sequence is 15 residues long. The V gene's germline CDR1 is LGHDT and CDR2 YNNKEL (reference sequence). Deletions cut 0 bases from V and 1 base from J, with 6 bases between. CDR3 sequence reads: CASSQEAQNTGELFF. CDR3 nucleotide sequence: TGTGCCAGCAGCCAAGAAGCACAGAACACCGGGGAGCTGTTTTTT.

The table lists this clonotype with a few counts. CDR3 nucleotides: TGTGCCAGCAGCCACCGTACTAGCGGGGGATCAGATACGCAGTATTTT. Translated: CASSHRTSGGSDTQYF. This rearrangement joins TRBV4-2 to TRBJ2-3; 11 nucleotides agree with TRBD2. CDR1 and CDR2 from the germline V gene are LGHNA and YNFKEQ. The length of the CDR3 is 16 residues. Unmatched junction bases numbered 6, after V lost 3 bases and J lost 4 bases.

This clonotype was seen a handful of times. The V and J genes are TRBV5-1 and TRBJ2-5; 11 bases line up with TRBD2. Germline V gene sequence: CDR1 SGHRS, CDR2 YFSETQ. The junction had 6 bases not matched to a gene; V was cut back by 3 bases and J by 2 bases. The length of the CDR3 is 16 residues. The CDR3 region is CASSWGLAATQETQYF. The CDR3 nucleotides are TGCGCCAGCAGCTGGGGACTAGCGGCGACACAAGAGACCCAGTACTTC. The complete variable domain, with remaining parts taken from reference TRBV5-1 and TRBJ2-5, reads KAGVTQTPRYLIKTRGQQVTLSCSPISGHRSVSWYQQTPGQGLQFLFEYFSETQRNKGNFPGRFSGRQFSNSRSEMNVSTLELGDSALYLCASSWGLAATQETQYFGPGTRLLVL.

The CDR3 DNA sequence: TGCGCCAGCAGCACCAACCGAGGGGCAGAGGATTCACCCCTCCACTTT. Protein product: CASSTNRGAEDSPLHF. The chain carries TRBV4-3 and TRBJ1-6; a possible D gene is TRBD1 (5 bases). Trimming removed 5 bases at V and 8 bases at J, with 19 bases between. The CDR3 length is 16 residues. Germline V gene sequence: CDR1 LGHNA, CDR2 YSLEER.

There are a few counts of this clonotype. This chain connects TRBV27 to TRBJ1-6, with D hard to call. V lost 7 bases and J 4 bases, leaving 5 bases between the germline ends. This CDR3 comprises 12 residues. CDR1 and CDR2 (germline): MNHEY, SMNVEV (reference sequence). CDR3 nucleotides: TGTGCCAGCAAAGGGTATAATTCACCCCTCCACTTT. It encodes CASKGYNSPLHF.

This clonotype was observed at least ten times. The chain employs TRBV7-9 and TRBJ2-7; D possibly corresponds to TRBD2 (5 bases). The CDR3 spans 14 residues. V lost 3 bases to trimming and J lost 2 bases, with 11 bases between them. CDR1 SEHNR and CDR2 FQNEAQ come from the germline V gene (reference sequence). The CDR3 here is CASSFPRETYEQYF. CDR3 DNA: TGTGCCAGCAGCTTCCCGAGGGAGACCTACGAGCAGTACTTC.

This clonotype has only a few counts. The CDR3 DNA sequence: TGTGCCAGCAGCTTCGCAGGGGGCGGGGGCTATGGCTACACCTTC. It specifies CASSFAGGGGYGYTF. This chain joins TRBV5-6 and TRBJ1-2; 8 bases align to TRBD1. CDR1 is SGHDT and CDR2 is YYEEEE in the germline V gene. The CDR3 consists of 15 residues. Germline trimming cut 2 bases from V and 4 bases from J; bases unmatched to any gene: 7.

The V gene is TRBV7-9, the J gene TRBJ1-1; D gene uncertain. V lost 4 bases and J 1 base, leaving 13 bases between the germline ends. CDR3 length equals 15 residues. The germline V gene encodes CDR1 SEHNR and CDR2 FQNEAQ (reference sequence). The DNA for the CDR3 is TGTGCCAGCAGCTCGTGGGATAGGAGGAACACTGAAGCTTTCTTT. Translation: CASSSWDRRNTEAFF.

Only a few counts were recorded for this clonotype. The J gene is TRBJ2-5, the V gene TRBV6-5; perhaps TRBD1 as D (6 bases). V was pared by 2 bases and J by 1 base, with 14 bases between. CDR1 is MNHEY, CDR2 SVGAGI, per germline. The CDR3 consists of 16 residues. The CDR3 nucleotides are TGTGCCAGCAGTTACCGAAAGTGGGGGCCCCAAGAGACCCAGTACTTC. Encoded protein: CASSYRKWGPQETQYF.